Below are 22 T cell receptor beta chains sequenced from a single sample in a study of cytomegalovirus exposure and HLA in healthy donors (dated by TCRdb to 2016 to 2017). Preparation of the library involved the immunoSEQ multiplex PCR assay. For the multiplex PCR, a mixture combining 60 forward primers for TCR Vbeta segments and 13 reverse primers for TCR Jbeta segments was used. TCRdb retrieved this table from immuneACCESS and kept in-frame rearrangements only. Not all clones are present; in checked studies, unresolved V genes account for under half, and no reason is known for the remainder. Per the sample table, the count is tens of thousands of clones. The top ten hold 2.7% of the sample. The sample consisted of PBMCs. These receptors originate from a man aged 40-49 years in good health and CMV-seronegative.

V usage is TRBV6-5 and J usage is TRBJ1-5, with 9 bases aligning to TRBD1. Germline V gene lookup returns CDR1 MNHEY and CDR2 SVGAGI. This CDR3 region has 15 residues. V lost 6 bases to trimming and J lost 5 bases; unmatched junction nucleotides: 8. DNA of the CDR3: TGTGCCAGCAGAGAACAGGGGGCGCGGGATCAGCCCCAGCATTTT. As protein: CASREQGARDQPQHF.

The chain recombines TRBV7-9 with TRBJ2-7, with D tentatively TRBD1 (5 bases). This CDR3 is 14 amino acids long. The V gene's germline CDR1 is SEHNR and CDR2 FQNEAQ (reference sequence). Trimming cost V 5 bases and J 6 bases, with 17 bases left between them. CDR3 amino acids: CASSPRSGLGEQYF. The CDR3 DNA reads TGTGCCAGCAGCCCGCGATCAGGGTTGGGCGAGCAGTACTTC.

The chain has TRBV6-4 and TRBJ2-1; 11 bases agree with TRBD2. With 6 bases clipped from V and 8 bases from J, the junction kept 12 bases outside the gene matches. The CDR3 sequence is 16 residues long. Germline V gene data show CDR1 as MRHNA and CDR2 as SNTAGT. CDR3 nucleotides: TGTGCCAGCAGCGCCCGGACTAGCGGGTCAGGGGATGAGCAGTTCTTC. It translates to CASSARTSGSGDEQFF.

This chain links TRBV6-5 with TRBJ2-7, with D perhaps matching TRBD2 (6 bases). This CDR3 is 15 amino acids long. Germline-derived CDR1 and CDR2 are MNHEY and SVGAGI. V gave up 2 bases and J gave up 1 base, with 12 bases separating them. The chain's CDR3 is CASSYGGKGSYEQYF. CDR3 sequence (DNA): TGTGCCAGCAGTTACGGGGGGAAGGGTTCCTACGAGCAGTACTTC.

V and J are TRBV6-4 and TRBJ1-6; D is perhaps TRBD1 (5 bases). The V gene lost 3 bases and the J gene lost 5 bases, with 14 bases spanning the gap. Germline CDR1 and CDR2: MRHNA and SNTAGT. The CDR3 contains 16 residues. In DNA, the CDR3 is TGTGCCAGCAGTGATTCCGCGGGACTGAATAATTCACCCCTCCACTTT. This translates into CASSDSAGLNNSPLHF.

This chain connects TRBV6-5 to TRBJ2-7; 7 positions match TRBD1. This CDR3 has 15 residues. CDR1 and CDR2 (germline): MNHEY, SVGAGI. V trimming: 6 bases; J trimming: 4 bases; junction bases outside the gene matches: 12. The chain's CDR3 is CASSRPSTGIYEQYF. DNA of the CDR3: TGTGCCAGCAGCCGACCCTCGACAGGGATATACGAGCAGTACTTC.

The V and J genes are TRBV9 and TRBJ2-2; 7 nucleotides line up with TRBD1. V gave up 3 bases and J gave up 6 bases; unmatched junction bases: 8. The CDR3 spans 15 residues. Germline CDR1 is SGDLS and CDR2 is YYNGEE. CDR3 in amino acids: CASSAHRGKAGELFF. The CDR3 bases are TGTGCCAGCAGCGCTCACAGGGGAAAAGCCGGGGAGCTGTTTTTT. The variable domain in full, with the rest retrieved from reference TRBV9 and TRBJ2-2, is DSGVTQTPKHLITATGQRVTLRCSPRSGDLSVYWYQQSLDQGLQFLIQYYNGEERAKGNILERFSAQQFPDLHSELNLSSLELGDSALYFCASSAHRGKAGELFFGEGSRLTVL.

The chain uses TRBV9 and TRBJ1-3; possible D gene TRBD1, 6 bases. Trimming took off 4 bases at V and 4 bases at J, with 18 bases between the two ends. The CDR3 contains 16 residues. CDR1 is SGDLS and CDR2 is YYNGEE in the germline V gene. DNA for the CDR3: TGTGCCAGCAGCCTCCAGGGGCCAGGGATAGGAAACACCATATATTTT. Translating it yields CASSLQGPGIGNTIYF.

Written as DNA, the CDR3 is TGTGCCAGCAGTTACAGGAGGGCCTATAATTCACCCCTCCACTTT. Amino acids: CASSYRRAYNSPLHF. This chain connects TRBV28 to TRBJ1-6, with D possibly matching TRBD1 (5 bases). V gave up 4 bases and J gave up 2 bases, with 9 bases separating them. CDR1 and CDR2 (germline): MDHEN, SYDVKM. The CDR3 is 15 residues long.

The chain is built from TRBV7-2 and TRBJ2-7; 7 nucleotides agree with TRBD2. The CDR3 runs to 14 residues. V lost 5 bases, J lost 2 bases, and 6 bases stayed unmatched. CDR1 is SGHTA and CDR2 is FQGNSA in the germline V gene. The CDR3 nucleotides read TGTGCCAGCAGCGAAGCGCGGGAGCCCTACGAGCAGTACTTC. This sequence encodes CASSEAREPYEQYF.

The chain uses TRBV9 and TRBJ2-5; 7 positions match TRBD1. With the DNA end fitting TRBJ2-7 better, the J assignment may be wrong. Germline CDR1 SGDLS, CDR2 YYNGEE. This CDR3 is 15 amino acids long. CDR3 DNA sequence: TGTGCCAGCAGCGGGAGGACAGGCTCCGGAGGCGAGCAGTACTTC. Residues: CASSGRTGSGGEQYF.

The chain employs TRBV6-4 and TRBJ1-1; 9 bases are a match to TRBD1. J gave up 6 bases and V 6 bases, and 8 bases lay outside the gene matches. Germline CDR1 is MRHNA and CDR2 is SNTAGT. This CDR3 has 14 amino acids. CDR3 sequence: CASRDTDRGAEAFF. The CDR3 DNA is TGTGCCAGCAGGGACACCGACAGGGGGGCTGAAGCTTTCTTT.

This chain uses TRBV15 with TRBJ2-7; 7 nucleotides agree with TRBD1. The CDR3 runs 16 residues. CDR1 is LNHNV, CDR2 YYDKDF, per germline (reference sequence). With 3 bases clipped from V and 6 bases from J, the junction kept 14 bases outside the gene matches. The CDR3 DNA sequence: TGTGCCACCAGCAGCTTTGGACAGGCCAATAATCCCGAGCAGTACTTC. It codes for CATSSFGQANNPEQYF.

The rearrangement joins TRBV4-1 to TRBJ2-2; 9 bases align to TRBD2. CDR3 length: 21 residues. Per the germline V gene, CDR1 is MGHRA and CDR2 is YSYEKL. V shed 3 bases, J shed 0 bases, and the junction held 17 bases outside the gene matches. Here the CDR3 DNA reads TGCGCCAGCAGCCATCCTAGGTTGCGGGTTAGCGGGGGACCGAACACCGGGGAGCTGTTTTTT. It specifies CASSHPRLRVSGGPNTGELFF.

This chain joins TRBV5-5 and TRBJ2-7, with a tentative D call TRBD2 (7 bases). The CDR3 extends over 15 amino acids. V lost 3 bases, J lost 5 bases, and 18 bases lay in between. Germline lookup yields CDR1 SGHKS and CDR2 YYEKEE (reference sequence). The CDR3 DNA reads TGTGCCAGCAGCTCCCGGTGGAGGGGGGGGGACGAGCAGTACTTC. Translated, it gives CASSSRWRGGDEQYF. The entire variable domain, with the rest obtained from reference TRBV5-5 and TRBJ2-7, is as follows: DAGVTQSPTHLIKTRGQQVTLRCSPISGHKSVSWYQQVLGQGPQFIFQYYEKEERGRGNFPDRFSARQFPNYSSELNVNALLLGDSALYLCASSSRWRGGDEQYFGPGTRLTVT.

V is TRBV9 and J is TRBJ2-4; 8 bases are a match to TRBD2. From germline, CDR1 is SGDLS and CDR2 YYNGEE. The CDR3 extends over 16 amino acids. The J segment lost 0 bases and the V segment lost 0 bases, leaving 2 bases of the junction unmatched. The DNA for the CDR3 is TGTGCCAGCAGCGTAGGGGCGGGGGGAGCCAAAAACATTCAGTACTTC. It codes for CASSVGAGGAKNIQYF.

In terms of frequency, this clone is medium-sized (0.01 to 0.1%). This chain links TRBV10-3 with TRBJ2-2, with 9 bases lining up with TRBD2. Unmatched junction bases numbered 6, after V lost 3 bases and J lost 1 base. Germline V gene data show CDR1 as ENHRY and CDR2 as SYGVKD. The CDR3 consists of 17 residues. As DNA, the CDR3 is TGTGCCATCAGTGATGGGGGACTAGCTTTGAACACCGGGGAGCTGTTTTTT. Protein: CAISDGGLALNTGELFF.

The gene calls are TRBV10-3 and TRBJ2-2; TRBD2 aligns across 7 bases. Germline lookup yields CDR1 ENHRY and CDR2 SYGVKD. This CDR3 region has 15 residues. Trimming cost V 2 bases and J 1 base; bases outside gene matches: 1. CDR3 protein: CAISEGGGNTGELFF. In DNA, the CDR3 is TGTGCCATCAGTGAGGGCGGGGGGAACACCGGGGAGCTGTTTTTT.

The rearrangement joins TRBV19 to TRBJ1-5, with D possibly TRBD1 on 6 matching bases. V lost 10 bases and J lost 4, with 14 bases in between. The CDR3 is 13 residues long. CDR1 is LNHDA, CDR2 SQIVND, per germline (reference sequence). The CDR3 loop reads CATSGGRNQPQHF. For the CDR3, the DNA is TGTGCCACCAGTGGGGGCAGGAATCAGCCCCAGCATTTT.

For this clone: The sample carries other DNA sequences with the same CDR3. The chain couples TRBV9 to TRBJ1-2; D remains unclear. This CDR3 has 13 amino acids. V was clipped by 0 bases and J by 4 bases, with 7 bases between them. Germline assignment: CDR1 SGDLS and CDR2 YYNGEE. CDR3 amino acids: CASSVEAGYGYTF. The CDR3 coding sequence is TGTGCCAGCAGCGTAGAGGCAGGCTATGGCTACACCTTC.

CDR3 sequence reads: CASSLRGAGGYTF. As DNA, the CDR3 is TGCGCCAGCAGCTTGCGGGGGGCTGGTGGCTACACCTTC. The chain has TRBV5-1 and TRBJ1-2, with D perhaps TRBD1 (6 bases). Between the trimmed V and J ends, which lost 1 base and 7 bases, there was a span of 11 bases. Per germline, CDR1 SGHRS and CDR2 YFSETQ. There are 13 residues in the CDR3.

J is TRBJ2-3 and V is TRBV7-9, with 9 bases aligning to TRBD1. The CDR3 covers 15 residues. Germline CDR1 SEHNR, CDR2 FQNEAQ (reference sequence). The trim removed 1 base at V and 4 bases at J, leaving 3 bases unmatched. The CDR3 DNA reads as TGTGCCAGCAGCTTAGGGGACAGGGAATCAGATACGCAGTATTTT. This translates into CASSLGDRESDTQYF.